This TCR beta chain appears in the sequencing data of a study of vaccination and CD4 T cells after COVID-19. At the Johns Hopkins FTIC core, DNA taken from cultured CD4+ T cells was sequenced by way of the Oncomine TCR Beta short-read assay. Cultures of CD4+ T cells served as the source for extracting genomic DNA. One entry per CDR3 protein, called by TCRdb with MiXCR from the PCR reads. This repertoire shows 10,000 to 15,000 distinct CDR3 sequences, approximately 28% found once; its top ten account for 23%. This sample's treatment: approximately nine-day PBMC culture with coronavirus spike peptide pools or control peptides (ViraFEST assay). Each well held 2 million to 2.5 million PBMCs in IL-2 (roughly 10 IU/ml) medium with around 10 ug/ml peptide pools. Having spent nine to eleven days in culture, CD4+ T cells were then isolated by negative selection. Remarks on this clonotype: Its antigen is unknown.

The study, taken as a whole, reports: Spike mono-reactivity applied to 304 of 307 vaccine-specific clones detected in convalescent patients.

This clonotype originated in a human donor with COVID-19. Sequencing input: cultured CD4+ T cells from blood.

CDR3: CASSYPTKNLAGGKETQYF. For the CDR3, the DNA is TGTGCCAGCAGTTACCCCACAAAAAACTTAGCGGGGGGGAAAGAGACCCAGTACTTC. This chain uses TRBV6-5 with TRBJ2-5; TRBD2 agrees at 11 bases. The V gene's germline CDR1 is MNHEY and CDR2 SVGAGI. J gave up 3 bases and V 2 bases, and 14 bases lay outside the gene matches. CDR3 length: 19 amino acids.